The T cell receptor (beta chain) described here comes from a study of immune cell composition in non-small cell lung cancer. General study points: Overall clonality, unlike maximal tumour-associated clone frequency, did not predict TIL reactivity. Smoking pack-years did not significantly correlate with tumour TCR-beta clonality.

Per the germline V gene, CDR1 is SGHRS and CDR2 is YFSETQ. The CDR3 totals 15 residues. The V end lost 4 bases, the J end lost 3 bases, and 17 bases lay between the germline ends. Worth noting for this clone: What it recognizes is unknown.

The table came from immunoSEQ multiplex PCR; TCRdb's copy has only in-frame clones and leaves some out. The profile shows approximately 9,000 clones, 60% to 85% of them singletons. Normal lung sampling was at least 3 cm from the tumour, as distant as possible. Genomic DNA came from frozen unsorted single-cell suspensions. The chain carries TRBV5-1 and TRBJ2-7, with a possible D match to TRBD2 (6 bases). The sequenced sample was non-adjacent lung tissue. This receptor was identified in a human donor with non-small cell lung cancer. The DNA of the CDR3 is TGCGCCAGCAGCCCGGGCCACGGGACTGGCTACGAGCAGTACTTC. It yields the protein CASSPGHGTGYEQYF.